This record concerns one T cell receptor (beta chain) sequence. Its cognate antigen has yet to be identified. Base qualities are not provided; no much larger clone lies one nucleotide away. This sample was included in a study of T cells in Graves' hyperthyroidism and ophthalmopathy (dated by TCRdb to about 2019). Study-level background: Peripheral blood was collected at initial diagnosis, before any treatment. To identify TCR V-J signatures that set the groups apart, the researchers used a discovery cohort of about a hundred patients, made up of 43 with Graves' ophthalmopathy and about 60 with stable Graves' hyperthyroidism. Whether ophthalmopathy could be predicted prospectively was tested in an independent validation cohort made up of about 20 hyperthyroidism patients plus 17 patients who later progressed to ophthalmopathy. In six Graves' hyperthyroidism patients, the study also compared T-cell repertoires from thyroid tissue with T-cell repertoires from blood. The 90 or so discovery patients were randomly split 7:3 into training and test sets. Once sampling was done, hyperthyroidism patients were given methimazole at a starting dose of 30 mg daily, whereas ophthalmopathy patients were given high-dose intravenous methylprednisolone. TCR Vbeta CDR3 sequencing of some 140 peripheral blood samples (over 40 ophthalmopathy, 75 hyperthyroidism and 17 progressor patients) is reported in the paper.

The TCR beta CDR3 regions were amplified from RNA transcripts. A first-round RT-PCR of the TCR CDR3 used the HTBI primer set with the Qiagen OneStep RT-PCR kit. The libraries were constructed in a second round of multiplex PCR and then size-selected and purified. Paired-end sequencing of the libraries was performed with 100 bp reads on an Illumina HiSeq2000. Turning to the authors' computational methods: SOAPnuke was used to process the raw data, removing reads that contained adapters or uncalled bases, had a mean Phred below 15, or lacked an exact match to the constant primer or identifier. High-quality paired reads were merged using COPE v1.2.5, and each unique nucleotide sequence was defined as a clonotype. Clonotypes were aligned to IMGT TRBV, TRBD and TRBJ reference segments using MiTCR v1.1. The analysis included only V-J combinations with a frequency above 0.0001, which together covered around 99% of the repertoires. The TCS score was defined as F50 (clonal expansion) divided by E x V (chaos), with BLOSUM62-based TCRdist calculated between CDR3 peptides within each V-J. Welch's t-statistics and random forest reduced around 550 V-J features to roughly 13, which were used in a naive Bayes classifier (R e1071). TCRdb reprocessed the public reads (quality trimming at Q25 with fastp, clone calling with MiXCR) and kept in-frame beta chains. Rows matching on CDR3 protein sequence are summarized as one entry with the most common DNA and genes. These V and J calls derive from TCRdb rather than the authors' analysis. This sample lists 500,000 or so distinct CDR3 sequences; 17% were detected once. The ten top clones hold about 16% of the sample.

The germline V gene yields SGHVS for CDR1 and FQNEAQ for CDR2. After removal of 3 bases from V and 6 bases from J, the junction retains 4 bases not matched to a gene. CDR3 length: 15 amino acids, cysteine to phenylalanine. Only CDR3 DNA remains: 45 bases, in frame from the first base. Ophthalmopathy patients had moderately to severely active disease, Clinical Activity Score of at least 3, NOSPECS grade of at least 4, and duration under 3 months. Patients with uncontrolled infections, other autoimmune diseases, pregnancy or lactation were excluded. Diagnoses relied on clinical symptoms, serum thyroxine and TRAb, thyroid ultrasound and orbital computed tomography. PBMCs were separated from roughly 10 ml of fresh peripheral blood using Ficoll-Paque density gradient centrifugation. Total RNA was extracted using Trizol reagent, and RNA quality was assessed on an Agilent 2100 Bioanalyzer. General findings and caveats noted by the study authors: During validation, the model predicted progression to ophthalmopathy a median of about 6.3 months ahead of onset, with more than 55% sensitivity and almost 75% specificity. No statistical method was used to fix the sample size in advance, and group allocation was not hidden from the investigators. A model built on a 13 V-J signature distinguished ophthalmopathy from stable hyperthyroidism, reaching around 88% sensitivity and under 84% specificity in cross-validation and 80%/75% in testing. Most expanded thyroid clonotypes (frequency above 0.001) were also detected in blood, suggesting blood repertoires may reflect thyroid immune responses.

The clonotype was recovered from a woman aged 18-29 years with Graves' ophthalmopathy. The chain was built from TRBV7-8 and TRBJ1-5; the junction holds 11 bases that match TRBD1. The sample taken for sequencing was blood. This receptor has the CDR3 CASSFGQGAAQPQHF. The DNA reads TGTGCCAGCAGCTTTGGACAGGGGGCCGCTCAGCCCCAGCATTTT.